This TCR beta chain was observed in a study of tumor and adjacent non-tumor tissue in lung cancer. Whole-study context: On average, productive TCRbeta reads reached roughly 3.9 million per sample. Study-wide findings and caveats: In normal lung, the top 100 clones were significantly more dominant than in tumor.

CDR1 is GTSNPN and CDR2 is SVGIG in the germline V gene (reference sequence). The CDR3 spans 16 residues. Trimming cost V 1 base and J 2 bases; bases outside gene matches: 9. In this sample, this clonotype turned up many times. Its antigen is as yet unknown. No cell sorting was done before RNA was extracted from the tissue. A modified ARM-PCR protocol with three rounds of nested PCR amplified TCRbeta. TCRdb fed the multiplex PCR reads into MiXCR, producing one record per CDR3 protein. The sample holds tens of thousands of distinct CDR3 sequences, roughly 60% seen once. The J gene is TRBJ1-1, the V gene TRBV30, with 8 positions matching TRBD1. The sequence came from a man aged 45-65 years with non-small cell lung cancer. The sample was lung tumor tissue. This CDR3 is CAWSGDETGANTEAFF. Here the CDR3 DNA reads TGTGCCTGGAGTGGGGATGAGACAGGGGCAAACACTGAAGCTTTCTTT. The full variable domain, completed using reference TRBV30 and TRBJ1-1, is SQTIHQWPATLVQPVGSPLSLECTVEGTSNPNLYWYRQAAGRGLQLLFYSVGIGQISSEVPQNLSASRPQDRQFILSSKKLLLSDSGFYLCAWSGDETGANTEAFFGQGTRLTVV.